The clone carrying this TCR beta chain is medium-sized. The data are from a study of blood T cell repertoires in COVID-19. Study details: Sites in the United States, Italy and Spain provided acute and convalescent COVID-19 samples. The cDNA or gDNA used as material had been derived from T cells, B-cell-depleted T cells, or PBMCs.

The J segment lost 8 bases and the V segment lost 6 bases, leaving 1 base of the junction unmatched. There are 13 residues in the CDR3. In germline, CDR1 is SGHAT, CDR2 FQNNGV. In the authors' methods: Reference gene primer amplification in the assay estimated nucleated cell counts. The table came from immunoSEQ multiplex PCR; TCRdb's copy has only in-frame clones and leaves some out. That table gives V, J and clone size, and the DNA gave D and trimming. This table holds about 88,000 clones, 88% found once. The gene calls are TRBV11-2 and TRBJ1-6; TRBD1 matches 10 bases. The sequence was collected from an elderly woman with acute or convalescent COVID-19. Sequencing was done on a sample of peripheral blood. Written as DNA, the CDR3 is TGTGCCAGCAGGGGACAGGGGTATTCACCCCTCCACTTT. Its protein is CASRGQGYSPLHF.